This paragraph covers one TCR beta chain sequence. The CDR3 runs to 15 residues. Germline values: CDR1 SGHTA, CDR2 FQGNSA. This sample is drawn from a study of OX40 agonist ivuxolimab in advanced cancers. Assay: immunoSEQ multiplex PCR; the TCRdb copy retains only in-frame clones and omits some. This table holds roughly 65,000 clones, over 80% found once. Systemic immunosuppression or autoimmune disease history was grounds to exclude patients. On cycle 4 day 1 and cycle 7 day 1, as well as at baseline, blood was sampled. Sample: CD4+ or CD8+ T cells sorted from blood, taken in a trial of the OX40 agonist ivuxolimab. V and J are TRBV7-2 and TRBJ2-5; TRBD2 matches at 7 bases. The end of the DNA aligns better with TRBJ2-7, so the J call may be wrong. The origin of this receptor is an adult with an advanced solid tumor such as melanoma, head and neck, liver or kidney cancer. CDR3 loop: CASSLSSGVTYEQYF. Written as DNA, the CDR3 is TGTGCCAGCAGCTTATCCAGCGGGGTAACCTACGAGCAGTACTTC.